Presented here are 20 T cell receptor beta chains from one specimen sequenced in a study of cytomegalovirus exposure and HLA in healthy donors (dated by TCRdb to about 2017). To prepare the library, the immunoSEQ multiplex PCR assay was applied. For the multiplex PCR, a mixture combining 60 forward primers for TCR Vbeta segments and 13 reverse primers for TCR Jbeta segments was used. TCRdb carries this immuneACCESS record with in-frame sequences only. Its versions omit some clonotypes, under half of them owing to an unresolved V gene in the studies checked, with the rest unexplained. Here the sample has about 120,000 clones; over 75% occur a single time. About 1.5% of the sample is taken by the ten largest. Sequenced material: PBMCs. The receptors were gathered from a woman aged 18-29 years in good health and CMV-seronegative.

The V and J genes are TRBV18 and TRBJ2-1; possible D gene TRBD2, 6 bases. Germline CDR1 and CDR2: KGHSH and LQKENI. V was clipped by 3 bases and J by 1 base, with 13 bases between them. CDR3 size: 16 residues. Here the CDR3 reads CASSPVSGPSYNEQFF. CDR3 nucleotides: TGTGCCAGCTCACCCGTTAGCGGACCTTCCTACAATGAGCAGTTCTTC.

The J gene is TRBJ1-2, the V gene TRBV10-2, with D maybe TRBD1 (5 bases). The germline V gene encodes CDR1 WSHSY and CDR2 SAAADI. Trimming cost V 7 bases and J 6 bases, with 15 bases left between them. CDR3 length: 13 residues. The CDR3 DNA is TGCGCCAGCACCCGCGGGGCGGAGGATGGCTACACCTTC. It is translated as CASTRGAEDGYTF.

The chain uses TRBV5-1 and TRBJ2-7; 7 positions match TRBD1. Trimming at V came to 4 bases and at J to 4 bases, leaving 11 bases not matched to a gene. CDR3 length equals 15 residues. Germline lookup yields CDR1 SGHRS and CDR2 YFSETQ. The CDR3: CASSTGTVPKYEQYF. CDR3 coding DNA: TGCGCCAGCAGCACGGGGACAGTGCCCAAATACGAGCAGTACTTC.

This clone showed up just once. The rearrangement uses TRBV19 and TRBJ1-3; D is ambiguous. Between the trimmed V and J ends, which lost 5 bases and 1 base, there was a span of 15 bases. Germline assignment: CDR1 LNHDA and CDR2 SQIVND (reference sequence). CDR3 size: 16 residues. CDR3 sequence reads: CASSRGRLESGNTIYF. CDR3 sequence (DNA): TGTGCCAGTAGTCGCGGGAGGCTCGAATCTGGAAACACCATATATTTT.

This chain connects TRBV6-1 to TRBJ1-1; D might be TRBD1 (6 bases). Germline-derived CDR1 and CDR2 are MNHNS and SASEGT. The CDR3 is made up of 11 amino acids. V was cut by 3 bases and J by 9 bases, with 8 bases left in between. CDR3 sequence (DNA): TGTGCCAGCAGTGACAGGGGAAAAGCTTTCTTT. This gives the protein CASSDRGKAFF.

The chain uses TRBV5-1 and TRBJ2-7, with 14 bases lining up with TRBD2. The CDR3 extends over 17 amino acids. Germline CDR1 and CDR2: SGHRS and YFSETQ. V dropped 4 bases and J dropped 6; count of bases not matched to a gene: 12. The CDR3 is CASSPGTSGSEPFEQYF. CDR3 sequence (DNA): TGCGCCAGCAGCCCGGGGACTAGCGGGAGTGAACCCTTCGAGCAGTACTTC.

The chain carries TRBV10-3 and TRBJ2-1, with 13 bases aligning to TRBD2. The ends lost 8 bases at V and 4 bases at J; junction bases unmatched: 2. Germline assignment: CDR1 ENHRY and CDR2 SYGVKD. There are 14 residues in the CDR3. The CDR3 DNA reads as TGTGCCATCGGGGGACTAGCGGGGTACAATGAGCAGTTCTTC. Protein: CAIGGLAGYNEQFF.

There are a few counts of this clone. The V call is TRBV5-1, the J call TRBJ1-1, with 8 nucleotides matching TRBD1. Germline CDR1 SGHRS, CDR2 YFSETQ. With 0 bases clipped from V and 7 bases from J, the junction kept 2 bases outside the gene matches. This CDR3 region has 13 residues. The CDR3 protein is CASSLGQGIEAFF. The CDR3 region has the DNA TGCGCCAGCAGCTTGGGACAGGGGATTGAAGCTTTCTTT. Filled out from reference TRBV5-1 and TRBJ1-1, the complete variable domain reads KAGVTQTPRYLIKTRGQQVTLSCSPISGHRSVSWYQQTPGQGLQFLFEYFSETQRNKGNFPGRFSGRQFSNSRSEMNVSTLELGDSALYLCASSLGQGIEAFFGQGTRLTVV.

The rearrangement joins TRBV11-2 to TRBJ1-5, with 9 bases identical to TRBD1. The CDR3 is 15 residues long. Germline CDR1 is SGHAT and CDR2 is FQNNGV. The V gene end was trimmed by 0 bases and the J gene end by 7 bases; junction bases not matched to a gene: 4. The CDR3 DNA sequence: TGTGCCAGCAGCTTAGACCCGGGACAGGGCCAGCCCCAGCATTTT. Its protein product is CASSLDPGQGQPQHF.

This rearrangement joins TRBV10-2 to TRBJ1-1; D gene unclear. This CDR3 region has 13 residues. CDR1 is WSHSY and CDR2 is SAAADI in the germline V gene. V lost 4 bases, J lost 0 bases, and 6 bases lay in between. DNA for the CDR3: TGCGCCAGCAGTGCACAGATGAACACTGAAGCTTTCTTT. It encodes CASSAQMNTEAFF.

This clone was seen more than once but under ten times. The chain joins TRBV11-3 to TRBJ1-1; D unclear. CDR3 length equals 13 residues. Germline V gene data show CDR1 as SGHNT and CDR2 as YENEEA. Trimming removed 2 bases from V and 2 bases from J, with 6 bases in between. The CDR3 coding sequence is TGTGCCAGCAGCTTAAGAGTCAACACTGAAGCTTTCTTT. It codes for CASSLRVNTEAFF.

The chain joins TRBV7-2 to TRBJ2-7, with a possible D match to TRBD1 (5 bases). The CDR3 has 15 residues. V was pared by 1 base and J by 3 bases, with 13 bases between. Germline CDR1 reads SGHTA; CDR2 reads FQGNSA. Written as DNA, the CDR3 is TGTGCCAGCAGCTTAGTAGGGGCGAAGTACTACGAGCAGTACTTC. Protein: CASSLVGAKYYEQYF.

The V gene is TRBV10-2, the J gene TRBJ1-4; a possible D gene is TRBD1 (5 bases). CDR1 is WSHSY, CDR2 SAAADI, per germline. The CDR3 consists of 19 residues. Trimming left V 7 bases short and J 0 bases short, with 24 bases between. CDR3: CASMKIAARGLATNEKLFF. The CDR3 DNA reads as TGCGCCAGCATGAAGATCGCCGCTAGGGGTCTTGCAACTAATGAAAAACTGTTTTTT.

This chain uses TRBV2 with TRBJ2-7, with 8 bases fitting TRBD2. The CDR3 spans 16 residues. Germline values: CDR1 SNHLY, CDR2 FYNNEI. J gave up 0 bases and V 6 bases, and 10 bases lay outside the gene matches. CDR3 loop: CASSRGQRGSSYEQYF. CDR3 nucleotides: TGTGCCAGCAGCCGGGGGCAGCGGGGGAGCTCCTACGAGCAGTACTTC.

The chain joins TRBV18 to TRBJ2-5; TRBD2 matches at 9 bases. The CDR3 has 19 amino acids. Unmatched junction bases numbered 16, after V lost 1 base and J lost 4 bases. Germline CDR1 reads KGHSH; CDR2 reads LQKENI. The CDR3 DNA is TGTGCCAGCTCACCACGAGGAGTAGCGGGAGAAGGGGGCAGAGAGACCCAGTACTTC. Its protein product is CASSPRGVAGEGGRETQYF.

Worth noting for this clone: The junction does not match germline at one end; this may be a read error. This chain connects TRBV6-6 to TRBJ1-2; 7 bases align to TRBD1. CDR1 is MNHNY and CDR2 is SVGAGI in the germline V gene (reference sequence). CDR3 size: 15 residues. CDR3 nucleotide sequence: TGTGCCAGCAGCAACGGGGGACAGCCTCACTATGGCCACACCTTC. This gives the protein CASSNGGQPHYGHTF.

Points on this clone: The junction and the germline gene differ at one end; a read error may be behind it. The chain has TRBV18 and TRBJ1-4, with D perhaps matching TRBD1 (5 bases). The CDR3 consists of 18 residues. From germline, CDR1 is KGHSH and CDR2 LQKENI. The CDR3 protein is CASSPKNNGPGTNEQLFF. The CDR3 bases are TGTGCCAGCTCACCTAAAAACAATGGCCCGGGGACTAATGAACAACTGTTTTTT.

CDR3 in amino acids: CASSLGLPVETQYF. The CDR3 DNA sequence: TGCGCCAGCAGCTTGGGACTACCAGTGGAGACCCAGTACTTC. The V gene is TRBV5-1, the J gene TRBJ2-5, with D tentatively TRBD2 (5 bases). The germline CDR1 and CDR2 sequences are SGHRS and YFSETQ. The CDR3 spans 14 residues. With 0 bases removed from V and 5 bases from J, the gap between germline ends came to 11 bases.

The genes are TRBV18 and TRBJ1-5; D might be TRBD1 (5 bases). CDR1 and CDR2 from the germline V gene are KGHSH and LQKENI. Trimming stripped 3 bases from V and 5 bases from J, with 14 bases between. This CDR3 spans 15 amino acids. The CDR3 protein is CASSPNWGGDQPQHF. Written as DNA, the CDR3 is TGTGCCAGCTCACCCAATTGGGGGGGGGATCAGCCCCAGCATTTT.

The J gene is TRBJ1-1, the V gene TRBV7-9; 8 bases map to TRBD1. V lost 5 bases and J lost 4; bases outside the gene matches: 6. CDR1 and CDR2 from the germline V gene are SEHNR and FQNEAQ (reference sequence). The CDR3 contains 14 residues. In DNA, the CDR3 is TGTGCCAGCAGCCCACAGGGGGAGGGCACTGAAGCTTTCTTT. This sequence encodes CASSPQGEGTEAFF. Filled out from reference TRBV7-9 and TRBJ1-1, the complete variable domain reads DTGVSQNPRHKITKRGQNVTFRCDPISEHNRLYWYRQTLGQGPEFLTYFQNEAQLEKSRLLSDRFSAERPKGSFSTLEIQRTEQGDSAMYLCASSPQGEGTEAFFGQGTRLTVV.